One T cell receptor (beta chain) is described in this entry. Original processing methods: Reference gene primers were amplified, and this amplification served to estimate nucleated cell counts. Clones were read by immunoSEQ multiplex PCR, and TCRdb kept only the in-frame ones, dropping some. Clonal size and the V and J genes are those of that table, whereas D and trimming came from the DNA. The table shows 250,000 to 400,000 clones, with 70% to 90% occurring only once. The V end was cut by 1 base, the J end by 5 bases, with 11 bases between. The CDR3 is made up of 14 amino acids. Germline V gene data show CDR1 as LGHDT and CDR2 as YNNKEL (reference sequence). These data come from a study of blood T cell repertoires in COVID-19. At the level of the study: The United States, Italy and Spain provided the acute and convalescent COVID-19 samples. Nucleic acid was either cDNA or gDNA, and it came from T cells, B-cell-depleted T cells, or PBMCs.

Seattle researchers signed up patients amid active infection and tracked them longitudinally. This sequence joins TRBV3-1 (or the pseudogene TRBV3-2) and TRBJ1-1; D is perhaps TRBD1 (5 bases). The sample taken for sequencing was peripheral blood. The source of this sequence is a woman aged 25 to 39 with COVID-19, enrolled during active disease. CDR3 sequence: CASSQGGGGTEAFF. Here the CDR3 DNA reads TGTGCCAGCAGCCAAGGGGGGGGAGGGACTGAAGCTTTCTTT.